The 5 T cell receptor beta chains given below trace back to one sample, sequenced in a study of blood T cell repertoires in COVID-19. Some clones are missing from TCRdb's copy, which holds only in-frame ones; the method was immunoSEQ multiplex PCR. The data contain around 390,000 clones, approximately 87% of them seen just once; the ten biggest clones take up approximately 10%. The material sequenced was PBMCs or T cells enriched from blood (not recorded which). The receptors were gathered from a woman aged 45-60 years who had recovered from COVID-19.

To note about this clone: A junction boundary mismatches the germline segment, possibly from a read error. The chain is built from TRBV7-7 and TRBJ2-2; D remains ambiguous. This CDR3 region has 15 residues. Looked up from germline, CDR1 is SSHAT and CDR2 is FNYEAQ (reference sequence). The CDR3 DNA follows: TGTGCTAGCAGCGAAGAGACGGGTAACACCGGGGAGCTGTTTTTT. Translation gives CASSEETGNTGELFF.

The V and J genes are TRBV19 and TRBJ1-2, with a tentative D call TRBD1 (6 bases). This CDR3 spans 15 amino acids. V shed 6 bases and J shed 5 bases, with 19 bases lying between them. Germline V gene lookup returns CDR1 LNHDA and CDR2 SQIVND (reference sequence). DNA of the CDR3: TGTGCCAGTAGGCCGCCCGGCAGGGGTTTTTATGGCTACACCTTC. It encodes CASRPPGRGFYGYTF.

The chain combines TRBV6-5 with TRBJ2-5, with 11 positions matching TRBD2. This CDR3 spans 15 amino acids. The junction had 7 bases not matched to a gene; V was cut back by 6 bases and J by 4 bases. Per germline, CDR1 MNHEY and CDR2 SVGAGI. The CDR3 region has the DNA TGTGCCAGCAGCTTAGCGGGGGGGCGGAGAGAGACCCAGTACTTC. It codes for CASSLAGGRRETQYF.

This clone was detected many times. The chain links TRBV7-2 to TRBJ1-5, with unresolved D. Germline V gene sequence: CDR1 SGHTA, CDR2 FQGNSA. The V and J ends lost 3 bases and 0 bases respectively, with 3 bases between them. This CDR3 has 13 residues. The DNA of the CDR3 is TGTGCCAGCAGCTTTCATAGCAATCAGCCCCAGCATTTT. Its protein product is CASSFHSNQPQHF.

The chain joins TRBV5-1 to TRBJ2-3; no firm D call. The V gene lost 5 bases and the J gene lost 0 bases, with 13 bases spanning the gap. The CDR3 has 15 amino acids. The germline V gene has CDR1 SGHRS and CDR2 YFSETQ. The DNA for the CDR3 is TGCGCCAGCAGGTCACTACCAGCTAGCACAGATACGCAGTATTTT. It yields the protein CASRSLPASTDTQYF.